Listed below are T cell receptor beta chains from one sample, sequenced in a study of glioma-infiltrating T cells. TCRdb reprocessed the multiplex PCR reads with MiXCR, giving one entry per CDR3 protein. This sample has 150,000 to 200,000 distinct CDR3 sequences; approximately 40% occur once, and the top ten carry 4% to 6.5%. Material for sequencing was glioma tissue, nonneoplastic brain tissue, or PBMCs (not recorded which). These receptors were obtained from a human donor with low-grade glioma or glioblastoma, undergoing nonglioma brain surgery, or in good health (not recorded which). Each CDR3 is given with its conserved first and last residue. D genes are given only for firm matches. Some rows mark clone size as missing; the rest say once, few, many or name a class of expanded clone.

d_call: -
j_call: TRBJ2-1
v_call: TRBV7-3
clone_size: -
cdr3_nt: TGTGCCAGGAGCTCGCAAGGCGGAACCCACGATGAGCAGTTCTTC
cdr3_aa: CARSSQGGTHDEQFF

d_call: TRBD2
j_call: TRBJ2-5
v_call: TRBV6-1
clone_size: many
cdr3_nt: TGTGCCAGCAGTAACCTGGGACTAGCACCGACCCAGTACTTC
cdr3_aa: CASSNLGLAPTQYF

d_call: -
j_call: TRBJ1-5
v_call: TRBV19
clone_size: -
cdr3_nt: TGTGCCAGTATTTCAGGGGACCGCAATCAGCCCCAGCATTTT
cdr3_aa: CASISGDRNQPQHF

d_call: -
j_call: TRBJ2-5
v_call: TRBV6-1
clone_size: many
cdr3_nt: TGTGCCAGCAGTGAATCAGGCACACTTAAAGAGACCCAGTACTTC
cdr3_aa: CASSESGTLKETQYF

d_call: -
j_call: TRBJ1-2
v_call: TRBV28
clone_size: many
cdr3_nt: TGTGCCAAGACTAACTATGGCTACACCTTC
cdr3_aa: CAKTNYGYTF

d_call: TRBD2
j_call: TRBJ2-3
v_call: TRBV28
clone_size: many
cdr3_nt: TGTGCCAGCACAACTATGAGGCTAGCGGGAGGTGCCACAGATACGCAGTATTTT
cdr3_aa: CASTTMRLAGGATDTQYF

d_call: -
j_call: TRBJ2-1
v_call: TRBV29-1
clone_size: few
cdr3_nt: TGCAGCGCGGGGGTAGCAGGGGGTGCTGAGCAGTTCTTC
cdr3_aa: CSAGVAGGAEQFF

d_call: -
j_call: TRBJ1-4
v_call: TRBV7-7
clone_size: -
cdr3_nt: TGTGCCAGCAGCCAAACAGGACTTAATGAAAAACTGTTTTTT
cdr3_aa: CASSQTGLNEKLFF

d_call: -
j_call: TRBJ2-5
v_call: TRBV6-1
clone_size: many
cdr3_nt: TGTGCCAGCAAGGTGGAGGGGACGGAGACCCAGTACTTC
cdr3_aa: CASKVEGTETQYF

d_call: TRBD2
j_call: TRBJ2-1
v_call: TRBV6-1
clone_size: many
cdr3_nt: TGTGCCACCTCTCCTCTAGCGGGAGCGGACAATGAGCAGTTCTTC
cdr3_aa: CATSPLAGADNEQFF

d_call: -
j_call: TRBJ2-3
v_call: TRBV7-9
clone_size: many
cdr3_nt: TGTGCCAGCAGCGGTAGATATCGCGACACAGATACGCAGTATTTT
cdr3_aa: CASSGRYRDTDTQYF

d_call: -
j_call: TRBJ2-5
v_call: TRBV28
clone_size: once
cdr3_nt: TGCGCCAGCAGTCCCCCCACTCATAGGGCCCAGTACTTC
cdr3_aa: CASSPPTHRAQYF

d_call: -
j_call: TRBJ2-1
v_call: TRBV27
clone_size: -
cdr3_nt: TGTGCCAGCAGTCCTGGACGGAACTCCTACAATGAGCAGTTCTTC
cdr3_aa: CASSPGRNSYNEQFF

d_call: TRBD1
j_call: TRBJ2-1
v_call: TRBV6-1
clone_size: many
cdr3_nt: TGTGCCAGCAGCCCGAGTGGCAGGACAGGGGTCTACAATGAGCAGTTCTTC
cdr3_aa: CASSPSGRTGVYNEQFF

d_call: -
j_call: TRBJ2-5
v_call: TRBV20-1
clone_size: many
cdr3_nt: TGCAGTGCTAGATTCCCAGGGTCAGAGACCCAGTACTTC
cdr3_aa: CSARFPGSETQYF

d_call: -
j_call: TRBJ2-7
v_call: TRBV2
clone_size: -
cdr3_nt: TGTGCCAGCAGTGTTGAGTACGGCGAGCAGTACTTC
cdr3_aa: CASSVEYGEQYF

d_call: -
j_call: TRBJ1-5
v_call: TRBV10-2
clone_size: -
cdr3_nt: TGCGCCAGCACAGCGGCAGGTGAAATACCCCAGCATTTT
cdr3_aa: CASTAAGEIPQHF

d_call: -
j_call: TRBJ2-3
v_call: TRBV6-1
clone_size: many
cdr3_nt: TGTGCCAGCAGTGAGGGGGGAGAACGGGATACGCAGTATTTT
cdr3_aa: CASSEGGERDTQYF

d_call: -
j_call: TRBJ2-7
v_call: TRBV7-2
clone_size: many
cdr3_nt: TGTGCCAGCAGCTTAGAAGGGAACTACGAGCAGTACTTC
cdr3_aa: CASSLEGNYEQYF

d_call: TRBD2
j_call: TRBJ2-1
v_call: TRBV7-9
clone_size: many
cdr3_nt: TGTGCCAGCACTCTAGCGGGACCTCTACATTCCTACAATGAGCAGTTCTTC
cdr3_aa: CASTLAGPLHSYNEQFF

d_call: -
j_call: TRBJ1-6
v_call: TRBV4-1
clone_size: -
cdr3_nt: TGCGCCAGCAGCAGGAACGACGGGGATTCACCCCTCCACTTT
cdr3_aa: CASSRNDGDSPLHF

d_call: -
j_call: TRBJ1-1
v_call: TRBV3-1
clone_size: many
cdr3_nt: TGTGCCAGCAGCCAAGACTGGACATCTGAGGCTTTCTTT
cdr3_aa: CASSQDWTSEAFF

d_call: -
j_call: TRBJ1-4
v_call: TRBV28
clone_size: -
cdr3_nt: TGTGCCAGCAAGTACTCGGGAGGAAATAATGAAAAACTGTTTTTT
cdr3_aa: CASKYSGGNNEKLFF

d_call: -
j_call: TRBJ1-6
v_call: TRBV19
clone_size: -
cdr3_nt: TGTGCCAGTAGTTCCCAGGGGAATTCACCACTCCAATTT
cdr3_aa: CASSSQGNSPLQF

d_call: -
j_call: TRBJ2-7
v_call: TRBV14
clone_size: -
cdr3_nt: TGTGCCAGGAGTCAAACTAGAGGGAGTTGGTGGCAGTACTTC
cdr3_aa: CARSQTRGSWWQYF

d_call: -
j_call: TRBJ2-7
v_call: TRBV20-1
clone_size: many
cdr3_nt: TGCAGTGCTTCGTACAGGGAATACGAGCAGTACTTC
cdr3_aa: CSASYREYEQYF

d_call: -
j_call: TRBJ2-7
v_call: TRBV28
clone_size: many
cdr3_nt: TGTGCCAGCACCTCCGGGGCCTACGAGCAGTACTTC
cdr3_aa: CASTSGAYEQYF

d_call: TRBD2
j_call: TRBJ2-3
v_call: TRBV30
clone_size: few
cdr3_nt: TGTGCCTGGAGTGCCACTAGCGGGCTCATTACAGATACGCAGTATTTT
cdr3_aa: CAWSATSGLITDTQYF

d_call: -
j_call: TRBJ2-2
v_call: TRBV4-1
clone_size: -
cdr3_nt: TGCGCCAGCAGCCAATACCAGTCCGCGGAGCTGTTTTTT
cdr3_aa: CASSQYQSAELFF

d_call: -
j_call: TRBJ1-3
v_call: TRBV7-2
clone_size: once
cdr3_nt: TGTGCCAGCAGGGAGTCCTCTTTAAACACCATATATTTT
cdr3_aa: CASRESSLNTIYF

d_call: -
j_call: TRBJ2-3
v_call: TRBV4-1
clone_size: -
cdr3_nt: TGCGCCAGCAGCCAAGATCTGGAAGGGACGCAGTATTTT
cdr3_aa: CASSQDLEGTQYF

d_call: -
j_call: TRBJ2-5
v_call: TRBV18
clone_size: many
cdr3_nt: TGTGCCAGCTCACCGCAGGGAACAGAGACCCAGTACTTC
cdr3_aa: CASSPQGTETQYF

d_call: -
j_call: TRBJ2-5
v_call: TRBV4-1
clone_size: many
cdr3_nt: TGCGCCAGCAGCCAAGCAGGGGAAGAGACCCAGTACTTC
cdr3_aa: CASSQAGEETQYF

d_call: -
j_call: TRBJ1-6
v_call: TRBV7-9
clone_size: many
cdr3_nt: TGTGCCAGCAGCCTTGACGATAATTCACCCCTCCACTTT
cdr3_aa: CASSLDDNSPLHF

d_call: TRBD2
j_call: TRBJ2-3
v_call: TRBV2
clone_size: -
cdr3_nt: TGTGCCAGCAGTGCCGGGACTAGCGCGAGGGTAGATACGCAGTATTTT
cdr3_aa: CASSAGTSARVDTQYF

d_call: TRBD2
j_call: TRBJ2-7
v_call: TRBV18
clone_size: -
cdr3_nt: TGTGCCAGCTCGGAAGGACTAGCGGGAAGATACGAGCAGTACTTC
cdr3_aa: CASSEGLAGRYEQYF

d_call: -
j_call: TRBJ2-1
v_call: TRBV20-1
clone_size: -
cdr3_nt: TGCAGTGATAGAGCGAACAATGAGCAGTTCTTC
cdr3_aa: CSDRANNEQFF

d_call: -
j_call: TRBJ1-1
v_call: TRBV15
clone_size: many
cdr3_nt: TGTGCCACCAGCAGACCAGAAGCCTCTGAAGCTTTCTTT
cdr3_aa: CATSRPEASEAFF

d_call: TRBD2
j_call: TRBJ2-7
v_call: TRBV20-1
clone_size: -
cdr3_nt: TGCAGTGCTAGAGGAGGTTGGGGGGAGGGCCACTACGAGCAGTACTTC
cdr3_aa: CSARGGWGEGHYEQYF

d_call: TRBD2
j_call: TRBJ2-5
v_call: TRBV30
clone_size: -
cdr3_nt: TGTGCCGGATCAGCGGGAGCTGTGGTCCAAGAGACCCAGTACTTC
cdr3_aa: CAGSAGAVVQETQYF